This passage covers 32 T cell receptor beta chains from one sample sequenced in a study of blood T cell repertoires in COVID-19. TCRdb's copy holds only in-frame clones and misses some; the assay was immunoSEQ multiplex PCR. Counted here are 95,000 to 150,000 clones, about nine tenths occurring once; the ten biggest clones make up just under 30%. Material: peripheral blood. These receptors were taken from a woman in her 70s with acute or convalescent COVID-19.

The V and J genes are TRBV30 and TRBJ2-2, with D maybe TRBD2 (5 bases). Germline CDR1 GTSNPN, CDR2 SVGIG (reference sequence). The CDR3 consists of 14 residues. Trimming removed 4 bases from V and 1 base from J, with 10 bases in between. Written as DNA, the CDR3 is TGTGCCTGGATACGGGGTTTGAACACCGGGGAGCTGTTTTTT. Protein product: CAWIRGLNTGELFF.

The chain links TRBV4-2 to TRBJ2-7, with 7 positions matching TRBD2. This CDR3 has 17 residues. Germline CDR1 LGHNA, CDR2 YNFKEQ. Germline trimming cut 2 bases from V and 3 bases from J; bases unmatched to any gene: 13. This CDR3 reads CASSQLTGEGSGYEQYF. The CDR3 coding sequence is TGTGCCAGCAGCCAACTCACCGGGGAGGGCAGCGGCTACGAGCAGTACTTC.

V and J are TRBV28 and TRBJ1-5, with D possibly TRBD1 on 5 matching bases. This CDR3 spans 13 amino acids. Germline V gene data show CDR1 as MDHEN and CDR2 as SYDVKM. Trimming took off 11 bases at V and 0 bases at J, with 11 bases between the two ends. CDR3 sequence: CAGGGYSNQPQHF. CDR3 bases: TGTGCCGGGGGGGGGTATAGCAATCAGCCCCAGCATTTT.

This chain links TRBV4-1 with TRBJ2-7, with 11 positions matching TRBD1. Per germline, CDR1 MGHRA and CDR2 YSYEKL. The V gene end was trimmed by 6 bases and the J gene end by 5 bases; junction bases not matched to a gene: 12. The CDR3 has 16 residues. This CDR3 is CASSHGRDRGFHEQYF. CDR3 coding DNA: TGCGCCAGCAGTCATGGCCGGGACAGGGGGTTTCACGAGCAGTACTTC.

The rearrangement uses TRBV5-4 and TRBJ2-7, with 10 positions matching TRBD2. CDR1 is SGHNT and CDR2 is YYREEE in the germline V gene (reference sequence). After removal of 4 bases from V and 0 bases from J, the junction contained 1 base not matched to a gene. This CDR3 comprises 14 residues. The CDR3 nucleotides are TGTGCCAGCAGCGTAGCGGGGGGCTCCTACGAGCAGTACTTC. This translates into CASSVAGGSYEQYF.

The chain couples TRBV7-3 to TRBJ1-1, with TRBD1 matching over 10 bases. Germline V gene data show CDR1 as SGHTA and CDR2 as FQGTGA. Germline trimming cut 3 bases from V and 4 bases from J; bases unmatched to any gene: 2. CDR3 length: 14 amino acids. The CDR3 protein is CASSLGQGSTEAFF. For the CDR3, the DNA is TGTGCCAGCAGCTTGGGACAGGGGAGCACTGAAGCTTTCTTT.

This chain links TRBV27 with TRBJ1-1, with D perhaps TRBD1 (6 bases). Germline CDR1 and CDR2: MNHEY and SMNVEV (reference sequence). The CDR3 length is 13 residues. Between the trimmed V and J ends, which lost 5 bases and 5 bases, there was a span of 12 bases. The CDR3 region is CASSRERGTEAFF. DNA of the CDR3: TGTGCCAGCAGTCGAGAAAGGGGGACTGAAGCTTTCTTT.

There are a few counts of this clone. The chain has TRBV29-1 and TRBJ1-2; D ambiguous. The CDR3 spans 13 residues. Trimming pared 7 bases from V and 5 bases from J, leaving 17 bases between. The germline CDR1 and CDR2 sequences are SQVTM and ANQGSEA. CDR3 DNA: TGCAGCGACGCCCGGGAGACGCGGTATGGCTACACCTTC. Its translation is CSDARETRYGYTF.

The count of this clone is one. The rearrangement joins TRBV6-5 to TRBJ1-2; 7 bases are a match to TRBD1. The V segment lost 0 bases and the J segment 7 bases; nucleotides outside the gene matches: 11. Germline V lookup: CDR1 MNHEY, CDR2 SVGAGI. The CDR3 totals 16 residues. CDR3 sequence reads: CASSYSPYRGLLGYTF. CDR3 coding DNA: TGTGCCAGCAGTTACTCCCCTTACAGGGGACTGCTTGGCTACACCTTC.

The rearrangement uses TRBV4-1 and TRBJ1-5; 9 bases line up with TRBD1. V trimming: 0 bases; J trimming: 0 bases; junction bases outside the gene matches: 3. Looked up from germline, CDR1 is MGHRA and CDR2 is YSYEKL. This CDR3 region has 17 residues. The CDR3 loop reads CASSQEMGQGSNQPQHF. CDR3 coding DNA: TGCGCCAGCAGCCAAGAGATGGGACAGGGTAGCAATCAGCCCCAGCATTTT.

The rearrangement links TRBV5-6 to TRBJ2-1; 8 bases map to TRBD1. The trim removed 4 bases at V and 4 bases at J, leaving 10 bases unmatched. Germline loops: CDR1 SGHDT, CDR2 YYEEEE. This CDR3 region has 16 residues. The CDR3 bases are TGTGCCAGCAGCCCCCTGGCAGGGGGCTCGTACAATGAGCAGTTCTTC. The encoded protein is CASSPLAGGSYNEQFF.

In its sample, this clone was seen once. V gene TRBV5-1 combines with J gene TRBJ2-7, with 8 bases aligning to TRBD1. CDR1 is SGHRS and CDR2 is YFSETQ in the germline V gene. This CDR3 is 14 amino acids long. Trimming at V came to 4 bases and at J to 0 bases, leaving 3 bases not matched to a gene. CDR3 in DNA: TGCGCCAGCAGCCTACAGGGGGACTCCTACGAGCAGTACTTC. This sequence encodes CASSLQGDSYEQYF.

The J gene is TRBJ2-5, the V gene TRBV29-1, with 8 bases that match TRBD1. The CDR3 has 15 residues. V lost 2 bases to trimming and J lost 1 base; unmatched junction nucleotides: 6. Per germline, CDR1 SQVTM and CDR2 ANQGSEA. CDR3 sequence (DNA): TGCAGCGTTGAACCGACAGGGGCCTTCCAAGAGACCCAGTACTTC. The encoded protein is CSVEPTGAFQETQYF. Drawing the rest from reference TRBV29-1 and TRBJ2-5, the complete variable domain is SAVISQKPSRDICQRGTSLTIQCQVDSQVTMMFWYRQQPGQSLTLIATANQGSEATYESGFVIDKFPISRPNLTFSTLTVSNMSPEDSSIYLCSVEPTGAFQETQYFGPGTRLLVL.

The chain couples TRBV24-1 to TRBJ1-1, with 8 positions matching TRBD1. The germline CDR1 and CDR2 sequences are KGHDR and SFDVKD. CDR3 size: 14 residues. The trim removed 5 bases at V and 6 bases at J, leaving 7 bases unmatched. The CDR3 DNA follows: TGTGCCACCAGTGCAGCAGGGGGCTTGCCTGAAGCTTTCTTT. This translates into CATSAAGGLPEAFF.

This chain uses TRBV4-2 with TRBJ1-5; D is undetermined. Trimming left V 5 bases short and J 3 bases short, with 11 bases between. Germline CDR1 LGHNA, CDR2 YNFKEQ. This CDR3 has 14 residues. This chain's CDR3 is CASSAGENNQPQHF. CDR3 DNA: TGTGCCAGCAGCGCGGGTGAGAACAATCAGCCCCAGCATTTT.

The chain uses TRBV9 and TRBJ2-3, with D unresolved. From germline, CDR1 is SGDLS and CDR2 YYNGEE. The CDR3 spans 13 residues. V shed 0 bases and J shed 5 bases, with 7 bases lying between them. The CDR3 loop reads CASSVGNIDTQYF. CDR3 nucleotide sequence: TGTGCCAGCAGCGTAGGTAATATAGATACGCAGTATTTT.

At least ten counts were recorded for this clone. V gene TRBV7-9 combines with J gene TRBJ1-1, with no clear D. Germline V gene data show CDR1 as SEHNR and CDR2 as FQNEAQ (reference sequence). CDR3 size: 15 residues. V was pared by 3 bases and J by 1 base, with 12 bases between. CDR3 sequence: CASSLFETPNTEAFF. The CDR3 DNA follows: TGTGCCAGCAGCTTGTTTGAGACACCGAACACTGAAGCTTTCTTT.

The V gene is TRBV28, the J gene TRBJ2-7, with D unclear. The germline V and J ends were trimmed by 4 bases and 1 base, with 8 bases remaining between them. The CDR3 is 13 residues long. Germline V gene sequence: CDR1 MDHEN, CDR2 SYDVKM. The CDR3 is CASSSVQSYEQYF. The CDR3 DNA reads TGTGCCAGCAGTTCAGTACAATCCTACGAGCAGTACTTC.

The chain recombines TRBV2 with TRBJ2-5; 8 bases match TRBD1. Germline CDR1 and CDR2: SNHLY and FYNNEI. V dropped 4 bases and J dropped 5; count of bases not matched to a gene: 9. The CDR3 contains 15 residues. CDR3 nucleotide sequence: TGTGCCAGCAGTGGATTTACAGGGGGAGGCGAGACCCAGTACTTC. Translating gives CASSGFTGGGETQYF.

A single count supports this clone. The chain has TRBV12-1 and TRBJ2-2; the table names TRBD2, a call not compared with the DNA. TRBV12-1 constitutes a pseudogene. CDR3 length equals 20 residues. The DNA for the CDR3 is TGTGCCAGCAGCTCTAGGGGACTAGCGGGGGGACTTATCAACACCGGGGAGCTGTTTTTT. This gives the protein CASSSRGLAGGLINTGELFF.

The chain employs TRBV2 and TRBJ1-3; D unresolved. V lost 2 bases and J lost 5, with 10 bases in between. Germline CDR1 reads SNHLY; CDR2 reads FYNNEI. The CDR3 loop spans 14 amino acids. The CDR3 coding sequence is TGTGCCAGCAGTGAAAACAATGCAAGAAACACCATATATTTT. As protein: CASSENNARNTIYF.

This chain joins TRBV2 and TRBJ2-3; 8 nucleotides agree with TRBD1. The CDR3 extends over 16 amino acids. The V and J ends lost 8 bases and 2 bases, in that order; junction bases with no gene match: 12. From germline, CDR1 is SNHLY and CDR2 FYNNEI. This CDR3 is CASQGVGTGYTDTQYF. In nucleotides, the CDR3 is TGTGCCAGCCAGGGTGTTGGGACAGGCTACACAGATACGCAGTATTTT.

The rearrangement uses TRBV11-2 and TRBJ2-3; 11 bases match TRBD2. With V trimmed by 1 base and J by 6 bases, 6 bases remained unmatched. The CDR3 length is 16 residues. Germline lookup yields CDR1 SGHAT and CDR2 FQNNGV. CDR3 sequence reads: CASSLVSGGARDTQYF. The CDR3 DNA reads TGTGCCAGCAGCTTAGTTAGCGGGGGGGCCAGGGATACGCAGTATTTT.

The genes are TRBV4-1 and TRBJ1-3; 7 bases align to TRBD1. This CDR3 has 17 residues. J gave up 0 bases and V 0 bases, and 5 bases lay outside the gene matches. Germline loops: CDR1 MGHRA, CDR2 YSYEKL. The DNA of the CDR3 is TGCGCCAGCAGCCAAGAGTCACAGGGGAACTCTGGAAACACCATATATTTT. Translation gives CASSQESQGNSGNTIYF.

As DNA, the CDR3 is TGCGCCAGCAGCCAAGCCCCCGTGCGGGGGAGGGAGACCCAGTACTTC. Amino acid sequence: CASSQAPVRGRETQYF. The chain uses TRBV4-1 and TRBJ2-5, with 7 nucleotides matching TRBD2. Germline CDR1 and CDR2: MGHRA and YSYEKL. V dropped 1 base and J dropped 5; count of bases not matched to a gene: 10. CDR3 length equals 16 residues.

As to this clone: Other DNA sequences from this sample encode an identical CDR3 as well. The V and J genes are TRBV28 and TRBJ2-7; 7 bases fit TRBD1. In germline, CDR1 is MDHEN, CDR2 SYDVKM. J lost 2 bases, V lost 5 bases, and 3 bases had no gene match. The length of the CDR3 is 13 residues. Here the CDR3 DNA reads TGTGCCAGCAGTCCGGGACAGACCTACGAGCAGTACTTC. Its protein is CASSPGQTYEQYF.

The V gene is TRBV5-8, the J gene TRBJ1-5, with D possibly matching TRBD1 (5 bases). Germline V gives CDR1 SGHTS, CDR2 YDEGEE. The ends were cut back, 0 bases at V and 4 bases at J, with 11 bases in the middle. This CDR3 has 15 amino acids. The CDR3 is CASSLGGGFNQPQHF. In nucleotides, the CDR3 is TGTGCCAGCAGCTTGGGGGGGGGTTTTAATCAGCCCCAGCATTTT.

J is TRBJ1-5 and V is TRBV4-1; 7 positions match TRBD1. This CDR3 has 15 amino acids. Per germline, CDR1 MGHRA and CDR2 YSYEKL. J gave up 10 bases and V 4 bases, and 13 bases lay outside the gene matches. CDR3 protein: CASSLTDRDNRPQHF. As DNA, the CDR3 is TGCGCCAGCAGCCTTACCGACAGGGATAATCGTCCCCAGCATTTT.

This chain links TRBV19 with TRBJ1-6; 10 bases match TRBD1. V lost 4 bases to trimming and J lost 7 bases; unmatched junction nucleotides: 7. This CDR3 is built from 16 residues. Germline CDR1 reads LNHDA; CDR2 reads SQIVND (reference sequence). CDR3 amino acids: CASSRGSGQGNSPLHF. CDR3 nucleotide sequence: TGTGCCAGTAGTAGGGGATCGGGACAGGGGAATTCACCCCTCCACTTT.

The chain carries TRBV24-1 and TRBJ2-5; 9 nucleotides line up with TRBD2. V was pared by 2 bases and J by 4 bases, with 4 bases of the junction left unmatched. CDR1 is KGHDR and CDR2 is SFDVKD in the germline V gene. The CDR3 has 15 residues. CDR3 nucleotides: TGTGCCACCAGTGATTCCCAGGGACTAGCAGAGACCCAGTACTTC. Translated, it gives CATSDSQGLAETQYF.

This clone was detected once. The chain links TRBV28 to TRBJ2-1; TRBD2 agrees at 8 bases. The CDR3 loop spans 15 amino acids. Per germline, CDR1 MDHEN and CDR2 SYDVKM. V was clipped by 4 bases and J by 8 bases; unmatched bases: 10. The CDR3 nucleotides are TGTGCCAGCAGTTCGCCGGGTAGCGGGGACTATGAGCAGTTCTTC. This gives the protein CASSSPGSGDYEQFF.

The chain has TRBV12-5 and TRBJ1-2; D uncertain. Looked up from germline, CDR1 is LGHNT and CDR2 is FRNRAP. The germline V and J ends were trimmed by 5 bases and 3 bases, with 16 bases remaining between them. This CDR3 contains 15 residues. CDR3 sequence (DNA): TGTGCTAGTGGTCACCTCGGGGTGAAGGACTATGGCTACACCTTC. This sequence encodes CASGHLGVKDYGYTF.